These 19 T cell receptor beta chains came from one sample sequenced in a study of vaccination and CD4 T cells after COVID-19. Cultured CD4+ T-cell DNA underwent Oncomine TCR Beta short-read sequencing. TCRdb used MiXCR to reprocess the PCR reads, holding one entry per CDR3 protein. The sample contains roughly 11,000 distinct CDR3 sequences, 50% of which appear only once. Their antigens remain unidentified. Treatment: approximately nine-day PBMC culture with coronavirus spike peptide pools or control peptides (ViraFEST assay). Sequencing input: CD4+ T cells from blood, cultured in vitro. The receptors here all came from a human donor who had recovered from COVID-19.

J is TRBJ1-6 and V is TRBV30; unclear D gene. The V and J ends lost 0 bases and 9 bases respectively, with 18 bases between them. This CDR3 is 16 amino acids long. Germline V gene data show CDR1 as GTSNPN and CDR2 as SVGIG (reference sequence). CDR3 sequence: CAWSVRPRGRGSPLHF. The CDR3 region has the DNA TGTGCCTGGAGTGTACGGCCCCGGGGTCGGGGTTCACCCCTCCACTTT.

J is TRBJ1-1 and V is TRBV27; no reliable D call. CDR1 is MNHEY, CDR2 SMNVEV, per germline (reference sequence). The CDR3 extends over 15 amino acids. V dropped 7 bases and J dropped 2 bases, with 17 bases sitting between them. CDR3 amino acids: CASTSRGFPNTEAFF. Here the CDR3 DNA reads TGTGCCAGCACTTCAAGAGGGTTCCCTAACACTGAAGCTTTCTTT.

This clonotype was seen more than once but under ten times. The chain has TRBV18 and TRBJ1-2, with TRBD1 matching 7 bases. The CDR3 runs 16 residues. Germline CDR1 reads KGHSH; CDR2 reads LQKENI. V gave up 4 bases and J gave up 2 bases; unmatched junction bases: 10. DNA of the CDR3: TGTGCCAGCTCACTGACGCGGGACAGTCTAAACTATGGCTACACCTTC. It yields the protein CASSLTRDSLNYGYTF.

CDR3 nucleotides: TGTGCCACCAGCAGTCTTACCTACGAGCAGTACTTC. This translates into CATSSLTYEQYF. The rearrangement links TRBV15 to TRBJ2-7; D ambiguous. CDR3 size: 12 residues. The V end was cut by 3 bases, the J end by 2 bases, with 5 bases between. In germline, CDR1 is LNHNV, CDR2 YYDKDF (reference sequence). Supplemented by reference TRBV15 and TRBJ2-7, the full variable domain reads DAMVIQNPRYQVTQFGKPVTLSCSQTLNHNVMYWYQQKSSQAPKLLFHYYDKDFNNEADTPDNFQSRRPNTSFCFLDIRSPGLGDTAMYLCATSSLTYEQYFGPGTRLTVT.

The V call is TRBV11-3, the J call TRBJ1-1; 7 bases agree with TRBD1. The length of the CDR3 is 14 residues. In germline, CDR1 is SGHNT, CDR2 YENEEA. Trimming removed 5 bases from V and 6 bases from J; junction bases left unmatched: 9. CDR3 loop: CASSPEGAVAEAFF. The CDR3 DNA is TGTGCCAGCAGCCCCGAGGGGGCTGTGGCTGAAGCTTTCTTT.

CDR3 residues: CASSLGLRDSSYEQYF. CDR3 in DNA: TGTGCCAGCAGCTTAGGCCTGCGGGACAGCTCCTACGAGCAGTACTTC. This chain connects TRBV7-9 to TRBJ2-7, with a weak D call TRBD1 (7 bases). CDR1 is SEHNR, CDR2 FQNEAQ, per germline (reference sequence). The CDR3 consists of 16 residues. The V end was cut by 1 base, the J end by 0 bases, with 13 bases between.

This chain's CDR3 is CASSSGQKGSPLHF. CDR3 DNA sequence: TGTGCCAGCAGCTCGGGACAGAAAGGTTCACCCCTCCACTTT. This rearrangement joins TRBV11-3 to TRBJ1-6; 7 nucleotides match TRBD1. Germline V gene data show CDR1 as SGHNT and CDR2 as YENEEA. With V trimmed by 4 bases and J by 9 bases, 6 bases remained unmatched. The CDR3 length is 14 residues.

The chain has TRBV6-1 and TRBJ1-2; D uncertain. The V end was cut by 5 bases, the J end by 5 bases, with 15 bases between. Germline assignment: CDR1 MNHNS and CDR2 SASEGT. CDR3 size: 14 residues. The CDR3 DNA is TGTGCCAGCAGTCCCACGCCCCATTATTATGGCTACACCTTC. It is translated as CASSPTPHYYGYTF.

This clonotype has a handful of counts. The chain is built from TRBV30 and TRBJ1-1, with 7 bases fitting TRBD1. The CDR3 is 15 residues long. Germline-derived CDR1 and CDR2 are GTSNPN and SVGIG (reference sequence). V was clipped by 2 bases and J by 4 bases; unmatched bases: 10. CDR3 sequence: CAWSNEKGGITEAFF. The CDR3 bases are TGTGCCTGGAGTAACGAGAAAGGGGGCATCACTGAAGCTTTCTTT.

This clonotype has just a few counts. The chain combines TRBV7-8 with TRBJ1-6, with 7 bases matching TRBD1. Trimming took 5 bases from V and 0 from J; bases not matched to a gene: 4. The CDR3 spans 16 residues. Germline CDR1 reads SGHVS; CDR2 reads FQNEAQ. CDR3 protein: CASSLGQSSYNSPLHF. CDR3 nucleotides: TGTGCCAGCAGCCTGGGACAGAGCTCCTATAATTCACCCCTCCACTTT.

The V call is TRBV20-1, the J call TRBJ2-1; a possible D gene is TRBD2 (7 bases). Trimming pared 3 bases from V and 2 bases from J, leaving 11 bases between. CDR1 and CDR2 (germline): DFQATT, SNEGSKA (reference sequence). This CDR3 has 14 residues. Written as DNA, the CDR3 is TGCAGTGCTAGGAGGGGGGGCCCCTACAATGAGCAGTTCTTC. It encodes CSARRGGPYNEQFF.

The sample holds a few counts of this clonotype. This CDR3 reads CAWSQGVVGNIQYF. In DNA, the CDR3 is TGTGCCTGGAGCCAAGGGGTAGTCGGGAACATTCAGTACTTC. This rearrangement joins TRBV30 to TRBJ2-4, with D possibly TRBD1 on 5 matching bases. Germline V gene sequence: CDR1 GTSNPN, CDR2 SVGIG (reference sequence). V shed 3 bases and J shed 7 bases, with 16 bases lying between them. This CDR3 spans 14 amino acids.

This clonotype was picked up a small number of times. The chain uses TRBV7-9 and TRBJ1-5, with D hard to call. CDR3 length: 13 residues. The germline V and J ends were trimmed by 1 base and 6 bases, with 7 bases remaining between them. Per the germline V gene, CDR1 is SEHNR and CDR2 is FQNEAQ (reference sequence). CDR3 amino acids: CASSLESGQPQHF. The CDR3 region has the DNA TGTGCCAGCAGCTTAGAATCAGGTCAGCCCCAGCATTTT. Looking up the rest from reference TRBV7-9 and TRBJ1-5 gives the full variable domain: DTGVSQNPRHKITKRGQNVTFRCDPISEHNRLYWYRQTLGQGPEFLTYFQNEAQLEKSRLLSDRFSAERPKGSFSTLEIQRTEQGDSAMYLCASSLESGQPQHFGDGTRLSIL.

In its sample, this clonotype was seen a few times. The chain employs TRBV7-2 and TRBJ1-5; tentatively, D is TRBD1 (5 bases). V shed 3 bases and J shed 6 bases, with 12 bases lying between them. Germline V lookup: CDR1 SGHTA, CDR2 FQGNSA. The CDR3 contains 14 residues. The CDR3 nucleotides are TGTGCCAGCAGCTTTCCGGGGGTGGGTCAGCCCCAGCATTTT. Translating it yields CASSFPGVGQPQHF.

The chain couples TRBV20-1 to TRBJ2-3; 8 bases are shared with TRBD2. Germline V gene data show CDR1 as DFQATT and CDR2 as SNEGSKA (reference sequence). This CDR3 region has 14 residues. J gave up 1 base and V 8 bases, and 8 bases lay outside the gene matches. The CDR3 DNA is TGCAGTCCGACCGAAGCGGGGGGCACAGATACGCAGTATTTT. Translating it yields CSPTEAGGTDTQYF.

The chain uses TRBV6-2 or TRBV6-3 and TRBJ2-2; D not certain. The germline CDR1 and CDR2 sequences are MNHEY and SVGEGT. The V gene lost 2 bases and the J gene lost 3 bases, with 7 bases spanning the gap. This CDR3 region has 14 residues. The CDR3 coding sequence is TGTGCCAGCAGTTACAGGGAACACACCGGGGAGCTGTTTTTT. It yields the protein CASSYREHTGELFF.

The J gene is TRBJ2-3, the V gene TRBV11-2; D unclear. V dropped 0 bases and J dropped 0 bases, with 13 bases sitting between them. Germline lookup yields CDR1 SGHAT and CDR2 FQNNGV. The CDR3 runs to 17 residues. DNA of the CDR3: TGTGCCAGCAGCTTAGATTCTGAAGAGAAAAGCACAGATACGCAGTATTTT. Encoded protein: CASSLDSEEKSTDTQYF.

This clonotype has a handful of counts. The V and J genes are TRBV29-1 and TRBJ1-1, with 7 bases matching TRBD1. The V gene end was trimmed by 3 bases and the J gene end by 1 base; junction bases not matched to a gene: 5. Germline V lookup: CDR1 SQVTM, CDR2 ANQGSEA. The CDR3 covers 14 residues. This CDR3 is CSVESRQGNTEAFF. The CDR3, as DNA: TGCAGCGTTGAGTCTCGACAGGGGAACACTGAAGCTTTCTTT.

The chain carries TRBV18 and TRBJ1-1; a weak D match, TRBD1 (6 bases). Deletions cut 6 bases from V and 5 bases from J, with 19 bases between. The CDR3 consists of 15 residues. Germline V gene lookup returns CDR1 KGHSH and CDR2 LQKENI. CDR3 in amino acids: CASSPRTESSTEAFF. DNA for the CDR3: TGTGCCAGCTCGCCGAGGACAGAGTCTTCTACTGAAGCTTTCTTT.